This is a list of T cell receptor beta chains from one sample in a study of molecular identifiers for immune sequencing clone quantification. Each CDR3 protein is one row after TCRdb ran MiXCR on the PCR reads. Of 85,000 to 120,000 distinct CDR3 sequences listed, under 40% were seen once; the top ten hold 9% to 10%. The source material was naive CD8+ T cells from blood, with Jurkat cell RNA spiked in. The receptors originated from a human donor in good health. Some libraries in this study had Jurkat cell RNA spiked in. Both conserved end residues are part of each CDR3. D genes are given only for firm matches. Clone size is not always given. Where it is, it says once, few, many or a class for expanded clones.

>.|TRBJ2-3|TRBV27|few
CASSRSSTDTQYF
TGTGCCAGCAGTAGGAGCAGTACAGATACGCAGTATTTT
>.|TRBJ2-5|TRBV18|few
CASSPPGDGEETQYF
TGTGCCAGCTCACCCCCCGGGGACGGGGAAGAGACCCAGTACTTC
>.|TRBJ2-2|TRBV20-1|once
CRASVHTGELFF
TGCAGAGCTTCGGTTCACACCGGGGAGCTGTTTTTT
>.|TRBJ2-5|TRBV20-1|.
CSARLYGGGETQYF
TGCAGTGCTAGGCTCTATGGTGGCGGAGAGACCCAGTACTTC
>.|TRBJ2-1|TRBV28|many
CASSFLTYDTNEQFF
TGTGCCAGCAGCTTCCTGACGTACGATACCAATGAGCAGTTCTTC
>.|TRBJ2-2|TRBV7-2|.
CASNLESRDRNTGELFF
TGTGCCAGCAACTTAGAATCCAGGGATAGGAACACCGGGGAGCTGTTTTTT
>TRBD1|TRBJ2-7|TRBV7-2|many
CASSHRDRGSYEQYF
TGTGCCAGCAGCCACCGGGACAGGGGCTCCTACGAGCAGTACTTC
>TRBD2|TRBJ2-3|TRBV10-2|.
CASLSLGVGEGADTQYF
TGCGCCAGCCTCTCCCTCGGGGTGGGGGAGGGCGCAGATACGCAGTATTTT
>.|TRBJ2-2|TRBV6-2/TRBV6-3|.
CASSYFFLGHHKGSPGELFF
TGTGCCAGCAGTTACTTTTTCCTGGGGCACCACAAAGGGTCCCCCGGGGAGCTGTTTTTT
>TRBD2|TRBJ2-5|TRBV6-5|.
CASRSGTSLETQYF
TGTGCCAGCAGATCAGGGACTAGCCTAGAGACCCAGTACTTC
>.|TRBJ1-1|TRBV29-1|.
CSVLDGLNTEAFF
TGCAGCGTGCTAGACGGACTGAACACTGAAGCTTTCTTT
>.|TRBJ2-7|TRBV21-1|.
CASSRSGSYEQYF
TGTGCCAGCAGCCGCTCAGGATCCTACGAGCAGTACTTC
>TRBD2|TRBJ2-3|TRBV28|many
CASSFNPAGAADTQYF
TGTGCCAGCAGTTTCAATCCAGCGGGAGCAGCAGATACGCAGTATTTT
>.|TRBJ2-2|TRBV29-1|many
CSVVELLTGELFF
TGCAGCGTTGTAGAGCTTCTCACCGGGGAGCTGTTTTTT
>.|TRBJ2-2|TRBV12-3/TRBV12-4|few
CASIAGELFF
TGTGCCAGCATAGCGGGGGAGCTGTTTTTT
>.|TRBJ2-3|TRBV28|.
CASSLLQTSTDTQYF
TGTGCCAGCAGTTTATTACAGACTAGCACAGATACGCAGTATTTT
>.|TRBJ2-7|TRBV9|.
CASSVNPFRDDYEQYF
TGTGCCAGCAGCGTGAATCCCTTCCGGGACGACTACGAGCAGTACTTC
>.|TRBJ1-1|TRBV6-5|many
CASSYGGGNTEAFF
TGTGCCAGCAGTTACGGCGGGGGCAACACTGAAGCTTTCTTT
>.|TRBJ2-1|TRBV3-1|.
CASSQDSIQFF
TGTGCCAGCAGCCAAGACAGCATTCAGTTCTTC
>.|TRBJ2-1|TRBV10-2|.
CASSVYGINEQFF
TGCGCCAGCAGTGTGTACGGAATCAATGAGCAGTTCTTC
>.|TRBJ1-5|TRBV10-3|.
CAISEGGFVPQPQHF
TGTGCCATCAGTGAGGGGGGTTTTGTTCCCCAGCCCCAGCATTTT
>TRBD1|TRBJ1-6|TRBV27|.
CASSLTGPNSPLHF
TGTGCCAGCAGTTTGACAGGGCCGAATTCACCCCTCCACTTT
>.|TRBJ1-5|TRBV6-6|.
CASSPGIRNQPQHF
TGTGCCAGCAGTCCCGGGATACGCAATCAGCCCCAGCATTTT
>.|TRBJ2-7|TRBV27|few
CASSGNARYFREQYF
TGTGCCAGCAGCGGAAACGCCAGGTACTTTCGGGAGCAGTACTTC
>TRBD1|TRBJ2-7|TRBV5-6|many
CASSLGTGDHEQYF
TGTGCCAGCAGCTTGGGGACAGGGGACCACGAGCAGTACTTC
>.|TRBJ2-7|TRBV7-2|many
CASSLGSGPYEQYF
TGTGCCAGCAGCTTAGGTTCTGGCCCCTACGAGCAGTACTTC
>TRBD1|TRBJ1-5|TRBV5-1|many
CASSLEPGGGQPQHF
TGCGCCAGCAGCTTGGAGCCAGGGGGAGGCCAGCCCCAGCATTTT
>.|TRBJ2-7|TRBV2|.
CASSEGIGSYEQYF
TGTGCCAGCAGTGAGGGGATCGGTTCCTACGAGCAGTACTTC
>TRBD1|TRBJ1-1|TRBV14|.
CASSHTTGGRSLSTEAFF
TGTGCCAGCAGCCATACGACAGGGGGCAGGAGTCTGAGCACTGAAGCTTTCTTT
>.|TRBJ1-5|TRBV4-3|.
CASSQVWSTNQPQHF
TGCGCCAGCAGCCAAGTTTGGTCAACAAATCAGCCCCAGCATTTT
>.|TRBJ2-7|TRBV27|few
CASSHRAAVEPYEQYF
TGTGCCAGCAGTCATCGTGCCGCCGTGGAACCCTACGAGCAGTACTTC
>.|TRBJ1-5|TRBV27|.
CASSFRRNQPLHF
TGTGCCAGCAGTTTCCGGCGTAATCAGCCCCTGCATTTT
>.|TRBJ2-7|TRBV9|.
CASSPQVGAIRAPLNSYEQYF
TGTGCCAGCAGCCCACAGGTTGGGGCAATTCGGGCCCCGCTGAACTCCTACGAGCAGTACTTC
>TRBD2|TRBJ2-3|TRBV20-1|.
CSARGRTSGRGGTDTQYF
TGCAGTGCTAGAGGCAGGACTAGCGGGAGAGGTGGCACAGATACGCAGTATTTT
>.|TRBJ2-2|TRBV7-9|few
CASSLTLTGELFF
TGTGCCAGCAGCTTAACTTTGACCGGGGAGCTGTTTTTT
>.|TRBJ1-5|TRBV7-6|many
CASSPGDGSNQPQHF
TGTGCCAGCAGCCCAGGGGACGGTAGCAATCAGCCCCAGCATTTT
>.|TRBJ2-3|TRBV7-3|.
CASSNGGADTQYF
TGTGCCAGCAGCAATGGAGGGGCAGATACGCAGTATTTT
>TRBD2|TRBJ2-1|TRBV24-1|.
CATGQAGGEHEQFF
TGTGCCACCGGGCAAGCGGGAGGCGAACATGAGCAGTTCTTC
>.|TRBJ2-2|TRBV10-3|.
CAISESFESLRGGELFF
TGTGCCATCAGTGAGTCCTTTGAGTCCCTCCGGGGCGGGGAGCTGTTTTTT
>TRBD2|TRBJ2-2|TRBV12-3/TRBV12-4|.
CASSLRLAGPGELFF
TGTGCCAGCAGTTTGAGGCTAGCGGGACCCGGGGAGCTGTTTTTT
>.|TRBJ2-5|TRBV27|.
CASRLGSGGQETQYF
TGTGCCAGCAGATTGGGTAGTGGGGGGCAAGAGACCCAGTACTTC
>TRBD1|TRBJ2-7|TRBV19|few
CATYRDSDVEQYF
TGTGCCACCTACCGGGACAGCGACGTAGAGCAGTACTTC
>TRBD1|TRBJ2-7|TRBV27|.
CASRDRGSYEQYF
TGTGCCAGCAGGGACAGGGGATCCTACGAGCAGTACTTC
>.|TRBJ2-3|TRBV19|.
CASSIERTATDTQYF
TGTGCCAGTAGTATAGAAAGGACAGCCACAGATACGCAGTATTTT
>TRBD2|TRBJ2-1|TRBV7-6|.
CASRTSGMHNEQFF
TGTGCCAGCAGGACTAGCGGGATGCACAATGAGCAGTTCTTC
>TRBD1|TRBJ2-1|TRBV7-8|few
CASSSGVPQGGYEQFF
TGTGCCAGCAGCTCAGGTGTGCCACAGGGGGGTTACGAGCAGTTCTTC
>TRBD1|TRBJ2-2|TRBV27|few
CASVGTANTGELFF
TGTGCCAGCGTCGGGACAGCAAACACCGGGGAGCTGTTTTTT